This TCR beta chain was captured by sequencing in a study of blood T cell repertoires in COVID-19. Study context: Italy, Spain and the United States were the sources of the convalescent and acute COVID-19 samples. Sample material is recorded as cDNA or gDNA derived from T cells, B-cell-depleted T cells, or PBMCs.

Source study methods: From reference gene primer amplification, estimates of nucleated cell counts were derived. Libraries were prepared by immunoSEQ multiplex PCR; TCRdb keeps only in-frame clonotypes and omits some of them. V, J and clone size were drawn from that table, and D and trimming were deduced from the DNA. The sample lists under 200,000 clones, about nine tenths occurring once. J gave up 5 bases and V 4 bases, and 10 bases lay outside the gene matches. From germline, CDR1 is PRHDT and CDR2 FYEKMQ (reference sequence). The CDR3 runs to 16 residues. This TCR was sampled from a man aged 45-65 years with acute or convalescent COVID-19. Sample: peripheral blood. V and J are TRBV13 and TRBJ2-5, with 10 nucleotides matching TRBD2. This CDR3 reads CASSSGLANSGETQYF. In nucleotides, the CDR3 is TGTGCCAGCAGCTCGGGACTAGCGAACAGTGGGGAGACCCAGTACTTC.